At least ten counts were recorded for the clone carrying this TCR beta chain. The data belong to a study of T-cell reconstitution after alpha-beta-depleted transplantation in children. Germline V gene data show CDR1 as DFQATT and CDR2 as SNEGSKA (reference sequence). Deletions cut 7 bases from V and 1 base from J, with 9 bases between. The CDR3 length is 12 residues. Preparation of the TCRbeta library used unique molecular identifiers. TCRdb called the PCR reads again in MiXCR, with one record for every CDR3 protein. The data show about 230,000 distinct CDR3 sequences, with more than 10% seen just once and around 2.8% held by the top ten.

The rearrangement joins TRBV20-1 to TRBJ2-3, with D perhaps assigned TRBD1 or TRBD2 (5 bases each). Sample: PBMCs from the stem cell graft donor, taken from the stem cell graft. This receptor was identified in a human donor who donated a stem cell graft to a child with acute lymphoblastic leukemia. CDR3 DNA: TGCAGTGTGCCGGGGCGCACAGATACGCAGTATTTT. Its protein is CSVPGRTDTQYF.